This T cell receptor beta chain was observed in a study of cytomegalovirus exposure and HLA in healthy donors. Study-wide points: It was in a later analysis that TCR association rates were seen to vary by HLA locus, highest for DRB1 and lowest for HLA-C. There were some V segments, including TRBV6-2 and TRBV6-3, excluded as indistinguishable. As confirmed in vitro, a few CMV-associated chains were specific for CMV antigens.

This clone occurred once. Antigen unknown. A multiplex PCR was run with 60 Vbeta primers and 13 Jbeta primers. Using immunoSEQ multiplex PCR, the repertoire was profiled, and TCRdb retains in-frame clones only, with some absent. The table lists 100,000 or so clones, 76% of them singletons, with roughly 12% in the top ten. Trimming took off 5 bases at V and 1 base at J, with 10 bases between the two ends. Germline lookup yields CDR1 SGHRS and CDR2 YFSETQ. The CDR3 extends over 13 amino acids. The V and J genes are TRBV5-1 and TRBJ2-7; D is uncertain. Material: PBMCs. This receptor was obtained from a woman between 40 and 55 years old in good health and CMV-seropositive. The CDR3 DNA follows: TGCGCCAGCAGTCATGACAATTCCTACGAGCAGTACTTC. Its protein product is CASSHDNSYEQYF.